One sample yielded the 28 T cell receptor beta chains listed below, sequenced in a study of OX40 agonist ivuxolimab in advanced cancers. TCRdb's copy holds only in-frame clones and misses some; the assay was immunoSEQ multiplex PCR. The sample lists 70,000 or so clones, over 80% occurring once. The source was CD4+ or CD8+ T cells sorted from blood, collected in a trial of the OX40 agonist ivuxolimab. The receptor set was obtained from an adult with an advanced solid tumor such as melanoma, head and neck, liver or kidney cancer.

The rearrangement uses TRBV11-3 and TRBJ2-3; 9 bases line up with TRBD2. CDR1 and CDR2 from the germline V gene are SGHNT and YENEEA. The CDR3 has 16 amino acids. Germline trimming cut 4 bases from V and 4 bases from J; bases unmatched to any gene: 9. Here the CDR3 reads CASSSGLAEFSDTQYF. The CDR3 DNA follows: TGTGCCAGCAGCTCGGGACTAGCAGAATTCTCAGATACGCAGTATTTT. The whole variable domain, filled in from reference TRBV11-3 and TRBJ2-3, reads EAGVVQSPRYKIIEKKQPVAFWCNPISGHNTLYWYLQNLGQGPELLIRYENEEAVDDSQLPKDRFSAERLKGVDSTLKIQPAELGDSAVYLCASSSGLAEFSDTQYFGPGTRLTVL.

The rearrangement links TRBV4-2 to TRBJ1-1; D is unresolved. V gave up 0 bases and J gave up 0 bases, with 11 bases separating them. In germline, CDR1 is LGHNA, CDR2 YNFKEQ. The CDR3 totals 16 residues. The CDR3 DNA reads as TGTGCCAGCAGCCAAGATAGGTCAGGACTGAACACTGAAGCTTTCTTT. Residues: CASSQDRSGLNTEAFF.

The chain links TRBV29-1 to TRBJ2-2; perhaps TRBD2 as D (5 bases). Trimming removed 4 bases from V and 7 bases from J, with 7 bases in between. The CDR3 totals 11 residues. Germline V gene sequence: CDR1 SQVTM, CDR2 ANQGSEA. CDR3 DNA: TGCAGCGTTGCCGGGAACGGGGAGCTGTTTTTT. Translating gives CSVAGNGELFF.

The chain uses TRBV9 and TRBJ2-3; 8 bases map to TRBD2. J was trimmed by 0 bases and V by 1 base; bases with no gene match: 1. The CDR3 runs 15 residues. Germline-derived CDR1 and CDR2 are SGDLS and YYNGEE. The CDR3 sequence: CASSVTSGSTDTQYF. In DNA form, the CDR3 reads TGTGCCAGCAGCGTAACTAGCGGAAGCACAGATACGCAGTATTTT.

This chain uses TRBV5-1 with TRBJ1-1; D not certain. Germline values: CDR1 SGHRS, CDR2 YFSETQ. Deletions cut 0 bases from V and 4 bases from J, with 10 bases between. The CDR3 is 14 residues long. DNA of the CDR3: TGCGCCAGCAGCTTGGCCACGGCAAGCACTGAAGCTTTCTTT. It codes for CASSLATASTEAFF.

This clone was counted a few times. The chain uses TRBV7-3 and TRBJ1-2; unclear D gene. V lost 0 bases to trimming and J lost 5 bases, with 16 bases between them. In germline, CDR1 is SGHTA, CDR2 FQGTGA. There are 16 residues in the CDR3. Here the CDR3 DNA reads TGTGCCAGCAGCTTAACGATCACAGTTGTTAAGTATGGCTACACCTTC. It translates to CASSLTITVVKYGYTF.

The chain has TRBV28 and TRBJ2-7; D ambiguous. Deletions cut 5 bases from V and 5 bases from J, with 13 bases between. This CDR3 region has 13 residues. Germline-derived CDR1 and CDR2 are MDHEN and SYDVKM. The CDR3 DNA reads TGTGCCAGCAGTACCCTCTTTAGCCACGAGCAGTACGTC. Protein product: CASSTLFSHEQYV.

The V gene is TRBV18, the J gene TRBJ2-6; TRBD1 matches 7 bases. Per germline, CDR1 KGHSH and CDR2 LQKENI. J lost 5 bases, V lost 2 bases, and 15 bases had no gene match. This CDR3 is 19 amino acids long. This chain's CDR3 is CASSPMVPGGSERANVLTF. The DNA of the CDR3 is TGTGCCAGCTCACCAATGGTGCCAGGGGGTTCCGAAAGGGCCAACGTCCTGACTTTC.

The V and J genes are TRBV30 and TRBJ1-6; 9 nucleotides line up with TRBD1. The CDR3 sequence is 13 residues long. Germline values: CDR1 GTSNPN, CDR2 SVGIG (reference sequence). Trimming at V came to 5 bases and at J to 7 bases, leaving 3 bases not matched to a gene. For the CDR3, the DNA is TGTGCCTGGCGGACAGGGGTAAATTCACCCCTCCACTTT. It codes for CAWRTGVNSPLHF.

J is TRBJ2-7 and V is TRBV28, with 12 bases fitting TRBD2. With 5 bases clipped from V and 4 bases from J, the junction kept 6 bases outside the gene matches. This CDR3 contains 15 residues. Germline V gene sequence: CDR1 MDHEN, CDR2 SYDVKM. CDR3 coding DNA: TGTGCCAGCAGTCCTGGGACTAGCGGGCTTTACGAGCAGTACTTC. Protein product: CASSPGTSGLYEQYF.

This chain connects TRBV7-3 to TRBJ1-1, with D tentatively TRBD1 (5 bases). The V gene lost 4 bases and the J gene lost 5 bases, with 11 bases spanning the gap. Per germline, CDR1 SGHTA and CDR2 FQGTGA. The CDR3 runs 13 residues. The CDR3 region has the DNA TGTGCCAGCAGCTGGGACGGAGGGACTGAAGCTTTCTTT. Translated: CASSWDGGTEAFF. The variable domain in full, completed from reference TRBV7-3 and TRBJ1-1, reads GAGVSQTPSNKVTEKGKYVELRCDPISGHTALYWYRQSLGQGPEFLIYFQGTGAADDSGLPNDRFFAVRPEGSVSTLKIQRTERGDSAVYLCASSWDGGTEAFFGQGTRLTVV.

The chain couples TRBV10-3 to TRBJ1-3; TRBD1 aligns across 7 bases. This CDR3 has 14 amino acids. The junction had 4 bases not matched to a gene; V was cut back by 5 bases and J by 3 bases. CDR1 ENHRY and CDR2 SYGVKD come from the germline V gene. CDR3 coding DNA: TGTGCCATCAGTAGCGACAGGGATGGAAACACCATATATTTT. This encodes CAISSDRDGNTIYF.

The chain employs TRBV30 and TRBJ1-2, with D uncertain. This CDR3 comprises 13 residues. The germline V and J ends were trimmed by 1 base and 7 bases, with 13 bases remaining between them. Germline CDR1 GTSNPN, CDR2 SVGIG (reference sequence). The CDR3 region is CAWSAGRVSGYTF. CDR3 nucleotide sequence: TGTGCCTGGAGTGCGGGGAGGGTGAGTGGCTACACCTTC.

Written as DNA, the CDR3 is TGTGCCAGCAGTTTATTTGGGGGGGCGCGGGAGACCCAGTACTTC. It encodes CASSLFGGARETQYF. The rearrangement uses TRBV27 and TRBJ2-5, with D possibly being TRBD2 (7 bases). Germline loops: CDR1 MNHEY, CDR2 SMNVEV (reference sequence). The CDR3 length is 15 residues. Trimming removed 1 base at V and 5 bases at J, with 14 bases between.

Notes on this clone: Compared with germline, one end of the junction differs, possibly owing to a read error. This chain uses TRBV7-2 with TRBJ2-7; the match to TRBD1 covers 9 bases. The length of the CDR3 is 15 residues. Germline values: CDR1 SGHTA, CDR2 FQGNSA. Here the CDR3 reads CASSSKGQGSFEQYF. The CDR3 nucleotides are TGTGCCAGCAGCTCCAAGGGACAGGGATCCTTCGAGCAGTACTTC. The full variable domain, rest sourced from reference TRBV7-2 and TRBJ2-7, is GAGVSQSPSNKVTEKGKDVELRCDPISGHTALYWYRQSLGQGLEFLIYFQGNSAPDKSGLPSDRFSAERTGGSVSTLTIQRTQQEDSAVYLCASSSKGQGSFEQYFGPGTRLTVT.

The gene calls are TRBV2 and TRBJ2-3, with 10 bases matching TRBD2. The CDR3 is made up of 14 amino acids. Germline V gives CDR1 SNHLY, CDR2 FYNNEI. The ends lost 7 bases at V and 6 bases at J; junction bases unmatched: 7. CDR3 residues: CASIGLAGADTQYF. CDR3 DNA: TGTGCCAGCATCGGGCTAGCGGGAGCCGATACGCAGTATTTT.

This clone came up a few times. The chain is built from TRBV5-1 and TRBJ2-2; TRBD1 is a possible D gene (6 bases). The CDR3 contains 15 residues. Germline-derived CDR1 and CDR2 are SGHRS and YFSETQ. Trimming pared 2 bases from V and 1 base from J, leaving 9 bases between. The CDR3 region has the DNA TGCGCCAGCAGCTTTTTACAGGGGAACACCGGGGAGCTGTTTTTT. Translating it yields CASSFLQGNTGELFF.

This chain joins TRBV10-3 and TRBJ2-5; D gene ambiguous. Trimming took 2 bases from V and 5 from J, leaving 3 bases between them. The CDR3 runs to 11 residues. Germline CDR1 is ENHRY and CDR2 is SYGVKD. This chain's CDR3 is CAISETETQYF. For the CDR3, the DNA is TGTGCCATCAGTGAGACCGAGACCCAGTACTTC.

This clone has only a few counts. The rearrangement uses TRBV12-5 and TRBJ1-1; unclear D gene. V gave up 2 bases and J gave up 4 bases, with 8 bases separating them. Germline CDR1 LGHNT, CDR2 FRNRAP. The CDR3 loop spans 13 amino acids. CDR3 loop: CASGLQQGTEAFF. The CDR3 DNA is TGTGCTAGTGGTTTGCAACAAGGCACTGAAGCTTTCTTT.

This rearrangement joins TRBV5-4 to TRBJ2-1, with TRBD1 matching 8 bases. J was trimmed by 4 bases and V by 0 bases; bases with no gene match: 9. The CDR3 extends over 17 amino acids. Germline V CDR1 and CDR2: SGHNT, YYREEE (reference sequence). The CDR3 DNA reads TGTGCCAGCAGCTTGGCAACAGGGGGAATAGGATACAATGAGCAGTTCTTC. It specifies CASSLATGGIGYNEQFF.

The chain links TRBV10-3 to TRBJ1-5, with 10 positions matching TRBD1. From germline, CDR1 is ENHRY and CDR2 SYGVKD. Trimming cost V 10 bases and J 4 bases; bases outside gene matches: 19. The CDR3 runs to 18 residues. CDR3 loop: CATTGTNARDRGNQPQHF. The CDR3, as DNA: TGTGCCACGACGGGGACAAACGCGCGGGACAGGGGAAATCAGCCCCAGCATTTT.

This rearrangement joins TRBV7-3 to TRBJ1-1, with 9 bases fitting TRBD1. Germline V gene data show CDR1 as SGHTA and CDR2 as FQGTGA. The CDR3 is made up of 13 amino acids. J was trimmed by 3 bases and V by 4 bases; bases with no gene match: 0. In DNA form, the CDR3 reads TGTGCCAGCAGCTGGACAGGGGACACTGAAGCTTTCTTT. Translation gives CASSWTGDTEAFF.

The rearrangement links TRBV10-3 to TRBJ2-7; D is unresolved. This CDR3 has 13 amino acids. V lost 4 bases to trimming and J lost 3 bases, with 10 bases between them. Germline V gene data show CDR1 as ENHRY and CDR2 as SYGVKD. The CDR3 loop reads CAISGPTLYEQYF. In DNA, the CDR3 is TGTGCCATCAGTGGACCGACCCTCTACGAGCAGTACTTC.

This clone was seen more than once but under ten times. V and J are TRBV9 and TRBJ2-1; 10 bases map to TRBD2. The junction had 4 bases not matched to a gene; V was cut back by 0 bases and J by 4 bases. The CDR3 has 16 residues. The germline V gene encodes CDR1 SGDLS and CDR2 YYNGEE. The CDR3 sequence: CASSVGLTSGYNEQFF. The CDR3 coding sequence is TGTGCCAGCAGCGTAGGTCTGACTAGCGGGTACAATGAGCAGTTCTTC.

V gene TRBV6-6 combines with J gene TRBJ2-1; TRBD2 agrees at 9 bases. Germline trimming cut 4 bases from V and 9 bases from J; bases unmatched to any gene: 10. Germline loops: CDR1 MNHNY, CDR2 SVGAGI (reference sequence). The CDR3 length is 15 residues. The CDR3 DNA reads TGTGCCAGCAGTTTCGGTCGGCTAGCGGGATCTGAGCAGTTCTTC. Translated, it gives CASSFGRLAGSEQFF.

This sequence joins TRBV5-1 and TRBJ2-3; 7 bases map to TRBD1. Germline V lookup: CDR1 SGHRS, CDR2 YFSETQ. The length of the CDR3 is 13 residues. The trim removed 3 bases at V and 6 bases at J, leaving 4 bases unmatched. This CDR3 is CASSSQGEDTQYF. CDR3 coding DNA: TGCGCCAGCAGCTCCCAGGGGGAGGATACGCAGTATTTT.

The chain uses TRBV28 and TRBJ2-1; 7 bases align to TRBD2. Germline loops: CDR1 MDHEN, CDR2 SYDVKM. V dropped 8 bases and J dropped 1; count of bases not matched to a gene: 2. The CDR3 is made up of 13 amino acids. This chain's CDR3 is CASFSGSYNEQFF. CDR3 nucleotides: TGTGCCAGCTTTAGCGGGTCCTACAATGAGCAGTTCTTC.

V and J are TRBV29-1 and TRBJ2-1; D gene uncertain. The CDR3 runs 15 residues. Germline CDR1 and CDR2: SQVTM and ANQGSEA. Trimming cost V 5 bases and J 2 bases, with 16 bases left between them. Written as DNA, the CDR3 is TGCAGCGTTCTCCCGCAGCTGAGTGCCTACAATGAGCAGTTCTTC. It yields the protein CSVLPQLSAYNEQFF.